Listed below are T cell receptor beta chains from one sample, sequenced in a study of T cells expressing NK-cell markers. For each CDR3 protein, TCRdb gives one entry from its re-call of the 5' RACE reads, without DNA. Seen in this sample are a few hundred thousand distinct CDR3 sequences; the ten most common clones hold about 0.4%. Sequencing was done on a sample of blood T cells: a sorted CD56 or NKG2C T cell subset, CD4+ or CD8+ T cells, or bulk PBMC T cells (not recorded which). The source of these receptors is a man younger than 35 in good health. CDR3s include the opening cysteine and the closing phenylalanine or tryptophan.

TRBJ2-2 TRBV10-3 CAISVGQGSTGELFF
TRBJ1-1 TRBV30 CAWTGRFMNTEAFF
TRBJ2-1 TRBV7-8 CASSFRQGYNEQFF
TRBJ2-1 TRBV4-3 CASSRRGVFEQFF
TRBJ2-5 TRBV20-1 CSALSQPQETQYF
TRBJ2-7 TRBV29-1 CSVDRGPGGEQYF
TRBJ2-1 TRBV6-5 CASRSIGTSGNEQFF
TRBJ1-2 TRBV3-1 CASRGAEYGYTF
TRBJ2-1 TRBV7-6 CASSSGLEQFF
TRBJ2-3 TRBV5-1 CASSLGQDTDTQYF
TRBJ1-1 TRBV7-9 CASSFSGDTEAFF
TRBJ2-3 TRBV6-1 CASSARGSADTQYF
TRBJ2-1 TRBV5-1 CASSLVGEAYNEQFF
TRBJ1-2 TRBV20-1 CSARGTANIWDYTF
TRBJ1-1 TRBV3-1 CASSQVITTEAFF
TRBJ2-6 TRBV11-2 CASSLGGLSAGANVLTF
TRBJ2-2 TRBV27 CASSLVWVREASGDTGELFF
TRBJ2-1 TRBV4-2 CASSQGLAGGPSEQFF
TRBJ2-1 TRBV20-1 CSASILAGDEQFF
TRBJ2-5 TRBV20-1 CSIKRGSNQETQYF
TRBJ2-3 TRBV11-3 CASSRTSTDTQYF
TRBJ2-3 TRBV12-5 CASGSPSTSGRANTQYF
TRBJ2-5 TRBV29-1 CSVAIRRQETQYF
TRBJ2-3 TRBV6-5 CASSYLGTFTDTQYF
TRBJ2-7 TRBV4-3 CASSSLAGAHEQYF
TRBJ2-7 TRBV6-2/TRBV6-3 CASSRGAYEQYF
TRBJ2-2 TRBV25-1 CASRETGLLNTGELFF
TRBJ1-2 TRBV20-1 CSAKQQSQGYTF
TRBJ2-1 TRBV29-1 CSVEDRGTSGNSYNEQFF
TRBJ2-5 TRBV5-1 CASSLEIQETQYF
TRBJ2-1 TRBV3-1 CASSQMRGAYNEQFF
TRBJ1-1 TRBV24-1 CATSRTGVTEAFF
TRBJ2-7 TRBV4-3 CASSQDIGPTRQYF
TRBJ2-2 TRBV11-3 CASSQTEDRGVVTFLTGELFF
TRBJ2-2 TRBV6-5 CASSYSQGPANTGELFF
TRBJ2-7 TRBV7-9 CASSLATGIPYEQYF
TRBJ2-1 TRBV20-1 CSAGTSGRSWANEQFF
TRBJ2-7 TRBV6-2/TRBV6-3 CASSYGGDTITYEQYF
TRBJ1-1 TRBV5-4 CASSWTVGDTEAFF
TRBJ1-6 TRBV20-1 CSARDRQGAFSPLHF
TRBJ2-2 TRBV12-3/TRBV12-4 CASSLAPPGRDTGELFF
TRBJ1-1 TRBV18 CASSPPSSPEAFF
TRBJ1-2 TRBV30 CAWRSRGGYTF
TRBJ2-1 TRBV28 CASSLYNRGREARYNEQFF
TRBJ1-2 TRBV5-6 CASSFGTGALNYGYTF
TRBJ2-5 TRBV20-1 CSARNPGEETQYF
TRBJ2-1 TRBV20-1 CSGQGPIRTNEQFF
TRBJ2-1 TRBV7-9 CASGPDGISYNEQFF
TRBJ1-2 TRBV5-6 CASSTTVSGRGYTF
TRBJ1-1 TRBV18 CASSPNTGGVGTEAFF
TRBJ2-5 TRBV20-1 CSARDWQGLQETQYF
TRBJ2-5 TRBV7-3 CASSTGSRETQYF
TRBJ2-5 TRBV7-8 CASSLSGMGRTETQYF
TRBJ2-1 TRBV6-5 CASSPLTSGTGISSEQFF
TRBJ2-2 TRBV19 CASSGTGELFF
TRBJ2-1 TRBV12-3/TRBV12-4 CASSLSGPLAGGPGNEQFF
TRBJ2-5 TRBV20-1 CSAKPLAEETQYF